Below are 29 T cell receptor beta chains sequenced from a single sample in a study of blood T cell repertoires in COVID-19. TCRdb's copy holds only in-frame clones and misses some; the assay was immunoSEQ multiplex PCR. The data show about 330,000 clones, approximately 88% seen once. The sequenced sample consisted of PBMCs or T cells enriched from blood (not recorded which). All receptors come from a man aged 25 to 40 who had recovered from COVID-19.

The rearrangement links TRBV30 to TRBJ2-3, with 9 positions matching TRBD1. Per germline, CDR1 GTSNPN and CDR2 SVGIG (reference sequence). This CDR3 has 14 amino acids. Trimming took 1 base from V and 4 from J; bases not matched to a gene: 3. The CDR3 protein is CAWSGGTGPDTQYF. The CDR3, as DNA: TGTGCCTGGAGTGGAGGGACAGGGCCAGATACGCAGTATTTT.

This sequence joins TRBV3-1 (or the pseudogene TRBV3-2) and TRBJ2-2, with TRBD1 identical over 12 bases. The CDR3 contains 16 residues. Germline V gives CDR1 LGHDT, CDR2 YNNKEL (reference sequence). J was trimmed by 7 bases and V by 3 bases; bases with no gene match: 6. The chain's CDR3 is CASSQGTGGFVGELFF. Here the CDR3 DNA reads TGTGCCAGCAGCCAGGGGACAGGGGGCTTTGTCGGGGAGCTGTTTTTT.

The chain carries TRBV6-2 or TRBV6-3 and TRBJ2-6; D unresolved. Germline lookup yields CDR1 MNHEY and CDR2 SVGEGT. V lost 2 bases and J lost 0, with 8 bases in between. This CDR3 has 16 amino acids. CDR3 sequence: CASSYQVYSGANVLTF. In DNA form, the CDR3 reads TGTGCCAGCAGTTACCAGGTCTACTCTGGGGCCAACGTCCTGACTTTC.

The V call is TRBV11-2, the J call TRBJ2-5; 9 bases match TRBD2. The CDR3 is 13 amino acids. Per the germline V gene, CDR1 is SGHAT and CDR2 is FQNNGV. V was pared by 5 bases and J by 4 bases, with 2 bases of the junction left unmatched. CDR3 sequence reads: CASSPSGVETQYF. CDR3 in DNA: TGTGCCAGCAGCCCTAGCGGGGTAGAGACCCAGTACTTC.

The J gene is TRBJ2-1, the V gene TRBV4-2; 7 bases are a match to TRBD1. With 3 bases clipped from V and 5 bases from J, the junction kept 10 bases outside the gene matches. Germline loops: CDR1 LGHNA, CDR2 YNFKEQ. This CDR3 spans 16 amino acids. The CDR3 here is CASSQAPRGINNEQFF. The CDR3 coding sequence is TGTGCCAGCAGCCAGGCTCCCAGGGGGATCAACAATGAGCAGTTCTTC.

The chain's CDR3 is CASSLGPRGYTF. The DNA of the CDR3 is TGTGCCAGCAGCTTAGGACCGCGGGGCTACACCTTC. The chain has TRBV11-3 and TRBJ1-2; D remains ambiguous. The CDR3 consists of 12 residues. Germline lookup yields CDR1 SGHNT and CDR2 YENEEA. V was clipped by 1 base and J by 8 bases, with 8 bases between them.

This clone was picked up a small number of times. This chain connects TRBV11-2 to TRBJ1-2; D possibly corresponds to TRBD1 (6 bases). The CDR3 has 15 amino acids. Trimming left V 1 base short and J 3 bases short, with 12 bases between. The germline V gene encodes CDR1 SGHAT and CDR2 FQNNGV. This CDR3 is CASSLAGGADYGYTF. CDR3 nucleotides: TGTGCCAGCAGCTTAGCTGGGGGCGCCGACTATGGCTACACCTTC.

This chain uses TRBV2 with TRBJ1-4; TRBD1 matches 7 bases. V lost 7 bases and J lost 5; bases outside the gene matches: 4. Germline V gene sequence: CDR1 SNHLY, CDR2 FYNNEI. CDR3 length equals 13 residues. The CDR3 is CASKGTANEKLFF. CDR3 bases: TGTGCCAGCAAGGGGACAGCAAATGAAAAACTGTTTTTT.

The gene calls are TRBV28 and TRBJ1-4; possibly TRBD1 for D (5 bases). The length of the CDR3 is 15 residues. The V end was cut by 5 bases, the J end by 6 bases, with 16 bases between. In germline, CDR1 is MDHEN, CDR2 SYDVKM. The CDR3: CASSLRQGTYEKLFF. The CDR3 coding sequence is TGTGCCAGCAGTCTCCGTCAGGGTACTTATGAAAAACTGTTTTTT. Filled out from reference TRBV28 and TRBJ1-4, the complete variable domain reads DVKVTQSSRYLVKRTGEKVFLECVQDMDHENMFWYRQDPGLGLRLIYFSYDVKMKEKGDIPEGYSVSREKKERFSLILESASTNQTSMYLCASSLRQGTYEKLFFGSGTQLSVL.

There are a few counts of this clone. The gene calls are TRBV27 and TRBJ1-1, with D perhaps TRBD1 (6 bases). The V gene lost 4 bases and the J gene lost 5 bases, with 14 bases spanning the gap. Per germline, CDR1 MNHEY and CDR2 SMNVEV (reference sequence). The CDR3 is made up of 14 amino acids. The CDR3 nucleotides read TGTGCCAGCAGTTATCAACAGGGAGGGACTGAAGCTTTCTTT. It codes for CASSYQQGGTEAFF.

The rearrangement joins TRBV6-5 to TRBJ2-3; maybe TRBD2 (6 bases). Germline V gives CDR1 MNHEY, CDR2 SVGAGI. The CDR3 loop spans 13 amino acids. Trimming took 9 bases from V and 1 from J, leaving 11 bases between them. The CDR3 sequence is CASAGRGTDTQYF. The DNA for the CDR3 is TGTGCCAGTGCGGGACGGGGCACAGATACGCAGTATTTT.

Here the CDR3 reads CASSLRTSGGAIDTQYF. Written as DNA, the CDR3 is TGTGCCAGCAGCTTAAGGACTAGCGGGGGGGCTATAGATACGCAGTATTTT. The chain employs TRBV7-3 and TRBJ2-3, with 15 bases aligning to TRBD2. Germline CDR1 reads SGHTA; CDR2 reads FQGTGA. The CDR3 is made up of 17 amino acids. V was pared by 1 base and J by 5 bases, with 4 bases of the junction left unmatched. The full variable domain, rest sourced from reference TRBV7-3 and TRBJ2-3, is GAGVSQTPSNKVTEKGKYVELRCDPISGHTALYWYRQSLGQGPEFLIYFQGTGAADDSGLPNDRFFAVRPEGSVSTLKIQRTERGDSAVYLCASSLRTSGGAIDTQYFGPGTRLTVL.

The DNA of the CDR3 is TGCAGTGCTAGTCCTTGGACAGGGGGTTCCTACGAGCAGTACTTC. It yields the protein CSASPWTGGSYEQYF. This chain uses TRBV20-1 with TRBJ2-7, with TRBD1 identical over 10 bases. The CDR3 sequence is 15 residues long. V trimming: 3 bases; J trimming: 1 base; junction bases outside the gene matches: 6. CDR1 and CDR2 from the germline V gene are DFQATT and SNEGSKA (reference sequence).

Here the CDR3 DNA reads TGTGCCAGCAGTACCCTTTTACAGGGCATCAACACTGAAGCTTTCTTT. It specifies CASSTLLQGINTEAFF. V and J are TRBV6-2 or TRBV6-3 and TRBJ1-1; D possibly corresponds to TRBD1 (6 bases). CDR1 MNHEY and CDR2 SVGEGT come from the germline V gene. Trimming removed 5 bases at V and 2 bases at J, with 18 bases between. This CDR3 has 16 residues.

The rearrangement links TRBV6-2 or TRBV6-3 to TRBJ1-3; a weak D match, TRBD1 (6 bases). Germline loops: CDR1 MNHEY, CDR2 SVGEGT. The length of the CDR3 is 17 residues. Trimming stripped 2 bases from V and 0 bases from J, with 14 bases between. The CDR3: CASSYLPVDSSGNTIYF. DNA of the CDR3: TGTGCCAGCAGTTACCTTCCGGTGGACAGCTCTGGAAACACCATATATTTT.

In nucleotides, the CDR3 is TGTGCCAGCAGCTTCGACAGGGTTTTGGATTCACCCCTCCACTTT. It codes for CASSFDRVLDSPLHF. The genes are TRBV5-4 and TRBJ1-6; 7 nucleotides line up with TRBD1. The CDR3 contains 15 residues. The germline V gene encodes CDR1 SGHNT and CDR2 YYREEE (reference sequence). V was clipped by 2 bases and J by 8 bases; unmatched bases: 7.

This clone appeared once. This chain uses TRBV9 with TRBJ2-3; 9 nucleotides agree with TRBD2. Germline CDR1 SGDLS, CDR2 YYNGEE. CDR3 length equals 16 residues. With V trimmed by 3 bases and J by 6 bases, 11 bases remained unmatched. The chain's CDR3 is CASSGHGRGGPDTQYF. The CDR3 DNA follows: TGTGCCAGCAGCGGCCATGGGCGGGGGGGGCCTGATACGCAGTATTTT.

This rearrangement joins TRBV28 to TRBJ2-7, with no clear D. Germline V gene data show CDR1 as MDHEN and CDR2 as SYDVKM. V was shortened by 3 bases and J by 10 bases, with 13 bases between the two germline ends. There are 12 residues in the CDR3. CDR3 coding DNA: TGTGCCAGCAGTTTTCCCCCAGACTTTCAGTACTTC. It is translated as CASSFPPDFQYF.

This rearrangement joins TRBV5-1 to TRBJ2-3; TRBD2 agrees at 11 bases. The length of the CDR3 is 18 residues. The germline V gene has CDR1 SGHRS and CDR2 YFSETQ. V lost 1 base and J lost 4; bases outside the gene matches: 11. CDR3 loop: CASSLYSGGALAADTQYF. Here the CDR3 DNA reads TGCGCCAGCAGCTTGTATAGCGGGGGGGCCCTAGCGGCAGATACGCAGTATTTT.

The chain is built from TRBV9 and TRBJ2-4; D gene uncertain. CDR1 SGDLS and CDR2 YYNGEE come from the germline V gene. Trimming removed 0 bases at V and 5 bases at J, with 6 bases between. The CDR3 spans 13 residues. DNA for the CDR3: TGTGCCAGCAGCGTAGGAGTGGAAAACATTCAGTACTTC. This gives the protein CASSVGVENIQYF.

J is TRBJ2-3 and V is TRBV6-1; 14 bases align to TRBD2. CDR1 and CDR2 from the germline V gene are MNHNS and SASEGT. Trimming cost V 1 base and J 5 bases; bases outside gene matches: 8. This CDR3 contains 18 residues. The CDR3 reads CASSEVPGLAGGRDTQYF. CDR3 nucleotides: TGTGCCAGCAGTGAAGTCCCCGGACTAGCGGGGGGAAGAGATACGCAGTATTTT.

The table lists this clone with a count of one. The genes are TRBV6-5 and TRBJ1-2; D perhaps matches TRBD1 (5 bases). This CDR3 has 15 residues. V lost 4 bases and J 4 bases, leaving 16 bases between the germline ends. Per germline, CDR1 MNHEY and CDR2 SVGAGI. The CDR3 loop reads CASSFSPDTSYGYTF. The CDR3 nucleotides read TGTGCCAGCAGTTTTTCCCCGGACACATCCTATGGCTACACCTTC.

The J gene is TRBJ2-1, the V gene TRBV6-1; the match to TRBD2 covers 10 bases. Germline-derived CDR1 and CDR2 are MNHNS and SASEGT. V lost 2 bases, J lost 10 bases, and 8 bases stayed unmatched. The CDR3 covers 15 residues. The CDR3 region is CASSEQRGGRFEQFF. The CDR3 DNA reads as TGTGCCAGCAGTGAACAGCGGGGGGGTCGGTTCGAGCAGTTCTTC.

This clone was detected only once. The chain links TRBV5-5 to TRBJ1-4, with D hard to call. V shed 4 bases and J shed 7 bases, with 14 bases lying between them. This CDR3 has 14 amino acids. CDR1 and CDR2 from the germline V gene are SGHKS and YYEKEE (reference sequence). The CDR3 loop reads CASSPSGNGEKLFF. For the CDR3, the DNA is TGTGCCAGCAGCCCGAGCGGGAACGGTGAAAAACTGTTTTTT.

The V call is TRBV2, the J call TRBJ2-1, with D perhaps TRBD1 (6 bases). The germline V gene encodes CDR1 SNHLY and CDR2 FYNNEI. V was cut by 0 bases and J by 10 bases, with 10 bases left in between. This CDR3 is 13 amino acids long. Here the CDR3 DNA reads TGTGCCAGCAGTGAAGCGACAGGCGCCGAGCAGTTCTTC. The encoded protein is CASSEATGAEQFF.

This clone has a single count. This chain uses TRBV6-5 with TRBJ2-1; 9 bases are a match to TRBD2. The CDR3 has 15 residues. The V gene's germline CDR1 is MNHEY and CDR2 SVGAGI. V was clipped by 2 bases and J by 7 bases; unmatched bases: 6. Here the CDR3 reads CASSYQRGAGNEQFF. The CDR3 coding sequence is TGTGCCAGCAGTTACCAGCGGGGGGCGGGGAATGAGCAGTTCTTC.

This clone occurred many times. The V call is TRBV19, the J call TRBJ1-6, with D possibly TRBD1 on 6 matching bases. Per germline, CDR1 LNHDA and CDR2 SQIVND (reference sequence). The CDR3 runs to 15 residues. V gave up 8 bases and J gave up 6 bases, with 17 bases separating them. CDR3 nucleotide sequence: TGTGCCAGTTCAGGGGCTGCTGGACGTAATTCACCCCTCCACTTT. As protein: CASSGAAGRNSPLHF.

The chain employs TRBV7-2 and TRBJ2-3; 9 nucleotides agree with TRBD2. V trimming: 2 bases; J trimming: 2 bases; junction bases outside the gene matches: 11. The CDR3 is made up of 18 amino acids. In germline, CDR1 is SGHTA, CDR2 FQGNSA. The DNA of the CDR3 is TGTGCCAGCAGCTTATCATCTGGCCCTAGCGGGGTCACAGATACGCAGTATTTT. Protein product: CASSLSSGPSGVTDTQYF.

V gene TRBV7-2 combines with J gene TRBJ1-6; no firm D call. V lost 1 base to trimming and J lost 8 bases, with 15 bases between them. From germline, CDR1 is SGHTA and CDR2 FQGNSA. The CDR3 length is 16 residues. The CDR3 region is CASSLVLNVGDSPLHF. The CDR3 bases are TGTGCCAGCAGCTTAGTCCTTAACGTTGGAGATTCACCCCTCCACTTT. Full variable domain (missing parts from reference TRBV7-2 and TRBJ1-6): GAGVSQSPSNKVTEKGKDVELRCDPISGHTALYWYRQSLGQGLEFLIYFQGNSAPDKSGLPSDRFSAERTGGSVSTLTIQRTQQEDSAVYLCASSLVLNVGDSPLHFGNGTRLTVT.